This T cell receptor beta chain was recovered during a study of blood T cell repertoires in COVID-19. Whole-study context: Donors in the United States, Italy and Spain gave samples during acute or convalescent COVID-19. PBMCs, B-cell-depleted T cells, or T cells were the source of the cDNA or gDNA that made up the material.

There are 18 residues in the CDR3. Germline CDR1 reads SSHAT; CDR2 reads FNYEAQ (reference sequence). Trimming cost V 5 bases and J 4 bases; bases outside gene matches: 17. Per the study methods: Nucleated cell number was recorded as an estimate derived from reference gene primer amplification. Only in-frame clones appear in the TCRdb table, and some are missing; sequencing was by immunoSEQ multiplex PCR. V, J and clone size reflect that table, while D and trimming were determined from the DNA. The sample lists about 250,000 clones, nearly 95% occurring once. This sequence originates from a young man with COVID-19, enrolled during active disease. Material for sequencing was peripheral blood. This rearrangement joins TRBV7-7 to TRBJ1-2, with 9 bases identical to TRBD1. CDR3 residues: CASSTHPGQGGMVYGYTF. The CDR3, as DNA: TGTGCCAGCAGCACTCATCCGGGACAGGGTGGTATGGTCTATGGCTACACCTTC.